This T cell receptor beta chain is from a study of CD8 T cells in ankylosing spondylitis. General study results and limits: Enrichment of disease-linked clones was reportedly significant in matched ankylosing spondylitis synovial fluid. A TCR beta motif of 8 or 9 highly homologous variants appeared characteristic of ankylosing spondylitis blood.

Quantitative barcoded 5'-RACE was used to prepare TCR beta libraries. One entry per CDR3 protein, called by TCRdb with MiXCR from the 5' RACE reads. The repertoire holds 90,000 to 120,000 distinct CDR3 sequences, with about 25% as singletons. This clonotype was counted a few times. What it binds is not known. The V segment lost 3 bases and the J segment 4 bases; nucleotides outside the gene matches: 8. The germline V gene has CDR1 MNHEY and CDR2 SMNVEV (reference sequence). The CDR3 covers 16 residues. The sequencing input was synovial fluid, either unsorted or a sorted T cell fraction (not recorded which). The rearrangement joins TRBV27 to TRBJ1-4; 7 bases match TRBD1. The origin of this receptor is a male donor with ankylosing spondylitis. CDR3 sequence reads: CASSFTDRTINEKLFF. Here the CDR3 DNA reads TGTGCCAGCAGTTTCACGGACAGGACAATTAATGAAAAACTGTTTTTT. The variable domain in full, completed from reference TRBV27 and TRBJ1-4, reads EAQVTQNPRYLITVTGKKLTVTCSQNMNHEYMSWYRQDPGLGLRQIYYSMNVEVTDKGDVPEGYKVSRKEKRNFPLILESPSPNQTSLYFCASSFTDRTINEKLFFGSGTQLSVL.